These 25 T cell receptor beta chains originate from one sample sequenced in a study of patients and donors after allogeneic stem cell transplantation. TCRdb itself ran the RT-PCR reads through MiXCR, one entry per CDR3 protein. The repertoire holds about 34,000 distinct CDR3 sequences, with about two fifths as singletons. The sample comprised blood, either unsorted or a sorted T cell fraction (not recorded which). The receptor source for this set is a human donor who was either an allogeneic HSCT recipient or a stem cell or donor lymphocyte infusion donor (not recorded which). It is not recorded whose cells these are; they may come from a transplant donor.

This chain joins TRBV29-1 and TRBJ1-1; D not certain. Trimming shortened V by 4 bases and J by 6 bases, and 9 bases separated the two germline ends. The CDR3 contains 11 residues. Germline V gene data show CDR1 as SQVTM and CDR2 as ANQGSEA. Written as DNA, the CDR3 is TGCAGCGTTGCATGGACTCCTGAAGCTTTCTTT. Translating gives CSVAWTPEAFF.

This clonotype was found once. The chain joins TRBV20-1 to TRBJ2-5; D is possibly TRBD2 (5 bases). The CDR3 covers 12 residues. Germline assignment: CDR1 DFQATT and CDR2 SNEGSKA (reference sequence). Trimming removed 3 bases at V and 1 base at J, with 6 bases between. The CDR3 reads CSARGSQETQYF. Here the CDR3 DNA reads TGCAGTGCTAGGGGGAGCCAAGAGACCCAGTACTTC.

This clonotype was seen a handful of times. This chain connects TRBV20-1 to TRBJ2-7; D call uncertain. CDR1 and CDR2 from the germline V gene are DFQATT and SNEGSKA (reference sequence). The CDR3 covers 8 residues. Written as DNA, the CDR3 is TGCAGAACTTACGAGCAGTACGTC. Its translation: CRTYEQYV.

The J gene is TRBJ2-3, the V gene TRBV4-3; D remains ambiguous. Deletions cut 0 bases from V and 2 bases from J, with 12 bases between. Germline V CDR1 and CDR2: LGHNA, YSLEER. This CDR3 region has 16 residues. CDR3 DNA: TGCGCCAGCAGCCAAGACCCTTTGGGTTACACAGATACGCAGTATTTT. Protein: CASSQDPLGYTDTQYF.

This clonotype has just a few counts. This rearrangement joins TRBV29-1 to TRBJ1-1, with D uncertain. Germline V CDR1 and CDR2: SQVTM, ANQGSEA. The CDR3 is made up of 12 amino acids. V lost 4 bases and J 4 bases, leaving 10 bases between the germline ends. CDR3 residues: CSVVGEGTEAFF. In DNA form, the CDR3 reads TGCAGCGTTGTCGGGGAGGGCACTGAAGCTTTCTTT. Full variable domain (missing parts from reference TRBV29-1 and TRBJ1-1): SAVISQKPSRDICQRGTSLTIQCQVDSQVTMMFWYRQQPGQSLTLIATANQGSEATYESGFVIDKFPISRPNLTFSTLTVSNMSPEDSSIYLCSVVGEGTEAFFGQGTRLTVV.

On this clonotype itself: The CDR3 ends on some other residue instead of the conserved phenylalanine or tryptophan, so this is likely a read error. The chain combines TRBV20-1 with TRBJ1-2, with D possibly matching TRBD1 (6 bases). The V gene's germline CDR1 is DFQATT and CDR2 SNEGSKA (reference sequence). V was trimmed by 6 bases and J by 4 bases, leaving 15 bases between them. This CDR3 contains 13 residues. The CDR3 sequence is CSANTGFFYGYTL. Here the CDR3 DNA reads TGCAGTGCGAATACAGGGTTCTTCTATGGCTACACCTTA.

There are a few counts of this clonotype. The rearrangement links TRBV20-1 to TRBJ1-4; perhaps TRBD1 as D (5 bases). Germline lookup yields CDR1 DFQATT and CDR2 SNEGSKA (reference sequence). The CDR3 covers 16 residues. V was pared by 0 bases and J by 3 bases, with 14 bases between. The CDR3 coding sequence is TGCAGTGCTAGAGATCCGAGGGACGGACCTAATGAAAAACTGTTTTTT. Its translation: CSARDPRDGPNEKLFF.

The J gene is TRBJ2-3, the V gene TRBV19, with D unresolved. The CDR3 has 16 amino acids. CDR1 and CDR2 (germline): LNHDA, SQIVND (reference sequence). V lost 6 bases, J lost 2 bases, and 18 bases lay in between. The CDR3 DNA reads as TGTGCCAGTAGACCGGCTCTCAAGTGGCACACAGATACGCAGTATTTT. It specifies CASRPALKWHTDTQYF. Based on the CDR3 plus reference TRBV19 and TRBJ2-3, the full variable domain is DGGITQSPKYLFRKEGQNVTLSCEQNLNHDAMYWYRQDPGQGLRLIYYSQIVNDFQKGDIAEGYSVSREKKESFPLTVTSAQKNPTAFYLCASRPALKWHTDTQYFGPGTRLTVL.

The V gene is TRBV4-3, the J gene TRBJ1-1; maybe TRBD1 (6 bases). Germline CDR1 reads LGHNA; CDR2 reads YSLEER. Trimming took off 2 bases at V and 4 bases at J, with 11 bases between the two ends. This CDR3 comprises 14 residues. The CDR3 region has the DNA TGCGCCAGCAGCCAACTGGACAGAGGCACTGAAGCTTTCTTT. This translates into CASSQLDRGTEAFF.

V and J are TRBV10-3 and TRBJ1-3; D is undetermined. This CDR3 contains 13 residues. From germline, CDR1 is ENHRY and CDR2 SYGVKD. V lost 5 bases and J 3 bases, leaving 8 bases between the germline ends. For the CDR3, the DNA is TGTGCCATCAGTTCTGGGTTTGGAAACACCATATATTTT. It specifies CAISSGFGNTIYF.

The chain carries TRBV7-2 and TRBJ2-4; the D call may be TRBD1 or TRBD2 (7 bases each). Per the germline V gene, CDR1 is SGHTA and CDR2 is FQGNSA. V was clipped by 0 bases and J by 1 base, with 16 bases between them. The CDR3 sequence is 18 residues long. CDR3 nucleotides: TGTGCCAGCAGCTTAGCGGGGGGGACAGTCCTGGCCAAAAACATTCAGTACTTC. Protein sequence: CASSLAGGTVLAKNIQYF.

This clonotype was detected a few times. The chain has TRBV6-1 and TRBJ1-5; TRBD1 might be the D (6 bases). Trimming shortened V by 2 bases and J by 3 bases, and 14 bases separated the two germline ends. This CDR3 region has 16 residues. CDR1 is MNHNS, CDR2 SASEGT, per germline. The DNA of the CDR3 is TGTGCCAGCAGTGAATGGGGTTGGGACAACAATCAGCCCCAGCATTTT. It specifies CASSEWGWDNNQPQHF.

This clonotype has at least ten counts. The V call is TRBV9, the J call TRBJ2-1, with 13 bases that match TRBD2. The germline gives CDR1 SGDLS, CDR2 YYNGEE. The CDR3 extends over 17 amino acids. V lost 3 bases, J lost 6 bases, and 9 bases stayed unmatched. The CDR3 protein is CASSGLAGGLLSNEQFF. In DNA form, the CDR3 reads TGTGCCAGCAGCGGACTAGCGGGAGGTCTCCTTTCCAATGAGCAGTTCTTC.

This clonotype was recorded a few times. This chain links TRBV29-1 with TRBJ2-3; D remains unclear. CDR1 and CDR2 from the germline V gene are SQVTM and ANQGSEA. The CDR3 is 12 residues long. Trimming took off 0 bases at V and 6 bases at J, with 7 bases between the two ends. The CDR3 DNA follows: TGCAGCGTTGAAGAGCTCATGGATACGCAGTATTTT. Its protein is CSVEELMDTQYF.

This clonotype was counted many times. This chain joins TRBV19 and TRBJ1-1; TRBD1 might be the D (6 bases). This CDR3 comprises 17 residues. The V and J ends lost 6 bases and 0 bases respectively, with 20 bases between them. Germline values: CDR1 LNHDA, CDR2 SQIVND (reference sequence). As DNA, the CDR3 is TGTGCCAGTAGGGCGACGGGGGGCATGGACATGAACACTGAAGCTTTCTTT. This encodes CASRATGGMDMNTEAFF.

The chain recombines TRBV5-6 with TRBJ2-1, with unresolved D. CDR1 and CDR2 (germline): SGHDT, YYEEEE. V was pared by 4 bases and J by 6 bases, with 17 bases between. The CDR3 extends over 15 amino acids. CDR3 sequence: CASSRAPTASNEQFF. The CDR3 bases are TGTGCCAGCAGCCGAGCCCCCACAGCTTCCAATGAGCAGTTCTTC. Based on the CDR3 plus reference TRBV5-6 and TRBJ2-1, the full variable domain is DAGVTQSPTHLIKTRGQQVTLRCSPKSGHDTVSWYQQALGQGPQFIFQYYEEEERQRGNFPDRFSGHQFPNYSSELNVNALLLGDSALYLCASSRAPTASNEQFFGPGTRLTVL.

The chain couples TRBV3-1 to TRBJ1-2, with 8 positions matching TRBD1. This CDR3 has 15 amino acids. Germline values: CDR1 LGHDT, CDR2 YNNKEL (reference sequence). V was pared by 4 bases and J by 4 bases, with 8 bases of the junction left unmatched. The CDR3 loop is CASSRGTGGLYGYTF. As DNA, the CDR3 is TGTGCCAGCAGCCGCGGGACAGGAGGCCTCTATGGCTACACCTTC.

CDR3 amino acids: CASRDGTPPETQYF. CDR3 bases: TGTGCCAGCAGAGACGGGACTCCCCCGGAGACCCAGTACTTC. This chain connects TRBV6-2 or TRBV6-3 to TRBJ2-5; the D gene is possibly TRBD2 (6 bases). V was pared by 6 bases and J by 5 bases, with 16 bases between. The germline CDR1 and CDR2 sequences are MNHEY and SVGEGT. There are 14 residues in the CDR3.

The rearrangement joins TRBV28 to TRBJ2-1, with TRBD2 as a possible D gene (5 bases). The CDR3 runs to 17 residues. CDR1 is MDHEN and CDR2 is SYDVKM in the germline V gene. Trimming took 3 bases from V and 9 from J, leaving 24 bases between them. The DNA of the CDR3 is TGTGCCAGCAGTTTTCCTAAGGACTCCTTATTCCTTAGTGAGCAGTTCTTC. Residues: CASSFPKDSLFLSEQFF.

CDR3 in amino acids: CSARRASKGDEQYF. CDR3 sequence (DNA): TGCAGTGCTCGTAGAGCCTCCAAGGGGGACGAGCAGTACTTC. V is TRBV20-1 and J is TRBJ2-7; the D gene is possibly TRBD1 (6 bases). The germline gives CDR1 DFQATT, CDR2 SNEGSKA (reference sequence). Trimming removed 5 bases at V and 5 bases at J, with 19 bases between. The CDR3 is 14 residues long.

Only one count was recorded for this clonotype. The CDR3 sequence is CASSSGLNHNEKLFF. The CDR3 DNA sequence: TGTGCCAGCAGTTCGGGCCTAAACCATAATGAAAAACTGTTTTTT. This chain uses TRBV12-3 or TRBV12-4 with TRBJ1-4; D is unresolved. The germline V and J ends were trimmed by 4 bases and 4 bases, with 13 bases remaining between them. The CDR3 contains 15 residues.

The chain recombines TRBV4-3 with TRBJ2-1; 12 bases are a match to TRBD2. The CDR3 runs to 15 residues. V gave up 1 base and J gave up 7 bases; unmatched junction bases: 2. Germline V gene lookup returns CDR1 LGHNA and CDR2 YSLEER. CDR3 protein: CASSQGLAGVNEQFF. The CDR3 bases are TGCGCCAGCAGCCAAGGACTAGCGGGAGTAAATGAGCAGTTCTTC.

V and J are TRBV7-9 and TRBJ1-2; the D gene is possibly TRBD1 (6 bases). CDR3 size: 15 residues. Trimming took 4 bases from V and 3 from J, leaving 15 bases between them. CDR1 is SEHNR, CDR2 FQNEAQ, per germline (reference sequence). CDR3 region: CASSWIKGQHYGYTF. For the CDR3, the DNA is TGTGCCAGCAGCTGGATCAAAGGACAGCACTATGGCTACACCTTC.

In its sample, this clonotype was seen a few times. V gene TRBV9 combines with J gene TRBJ2-1, with TRBD2 matching over 11 bases. This CDR3 is built from 15 residues. With V trimmed by 1 base and J by 5 bases, 2 bases remained unmatched. The germline gives CDR1 SGDLS, CDR2 YYNGEE. In DNA form, the CDR3 reads TGTGCCAGCAGCGTACTAGCGGGAGGAAACAATGAGCAGTTCTTC. Protein: CASSVLAGGNNEQFF. The variable domain in full, completed from reference TRBV9 and TRBJ2-1, reads DSGVTQTPKHLITATGQRVTLRCSPRSGDLSVYWYQQSLDQGLQFLIQYYNGEERAKGNILERFSAQQFPDLHSELNLSSLELGDSALYFCASSVLAGGNNEQFFGPGTRLTVL.

This rearrangement joins TRBV5-1 to TRBJ2-1; 7 bases match TRBD2. The germline V gene encodes CDR1 SGHRS and CDR2 YFSETQ. The CDR3 is 13 amino acids. Trimming at V came to 4 bases and at J to 3 bases, leaving 1 base not matched to a gene. The DNA of the CDR3 is TGCGCCAGCAGCCGGGAGGTCTACAATGAGCAGTTCTTC. It codes for CASSREVYNEQFF.